Sequencing of this T cell receptor beta chain was carried out in a study of OX40 agonist ivuxolimab in advanced cancers. About the research overall: Ivuxolimab, an antibody that agonizes OX40 (CD134), was administered to the patients. Three partial responders included one hepatocellular carcinoma patient and two cutaneous melanoma patients. Study-wide results and limits: Averaging showed that CD8+ T cells had more expanded clones than CD4+ did. Both blood CD4+ and CD8+ T cells showed clonal growth by week 6 at 0.1 to 3.0 mg/kg.

Assay used: immunoSEQ multiplex PCR; TCRdb lists only in-frame clones, some missing. The sample carries about 66,000 clones, 70% to 90% recorded once. In regard to this clone: Its antigen is currently unknown.

Sequences were derived from CD4+ or CD8+ T cells sorted from blood, sampled in a trial of the OX40 agonist ivuxolimab. This sequence originates from an adult with an advanced solid tumor such as melanoma, head and neck, liver or kidney cancer.

The CDR3 coding sequence is TGTGCCAGCAGTGAAGAGGCCGGGAGCACAGATACGCAGTATTTT. It specifies CASSEEAGSTDTQYF. This chain uses TRBV2 with TRBJ2-3; D gene unclear. The germline V and J ends were trimmed by 1 base and 0 bases, with 8 bases remaining between them. This CDR3 region has 15 residues. Per germline, CDR1 SNHLY and CDR2 FYNNEI.